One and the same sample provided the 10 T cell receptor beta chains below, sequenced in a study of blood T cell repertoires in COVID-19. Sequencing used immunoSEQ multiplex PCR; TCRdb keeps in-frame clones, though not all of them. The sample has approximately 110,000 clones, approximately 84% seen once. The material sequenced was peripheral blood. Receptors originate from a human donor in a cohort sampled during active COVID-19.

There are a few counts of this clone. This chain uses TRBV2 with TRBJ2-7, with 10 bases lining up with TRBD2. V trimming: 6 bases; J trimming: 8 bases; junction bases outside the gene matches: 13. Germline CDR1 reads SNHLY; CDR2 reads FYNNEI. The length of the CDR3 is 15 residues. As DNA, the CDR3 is TGTGCCAGCAGAGCATCCACTAGCGGGAACTTTCAGCAGTACTTC. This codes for CASRASTSGNFQQYF.

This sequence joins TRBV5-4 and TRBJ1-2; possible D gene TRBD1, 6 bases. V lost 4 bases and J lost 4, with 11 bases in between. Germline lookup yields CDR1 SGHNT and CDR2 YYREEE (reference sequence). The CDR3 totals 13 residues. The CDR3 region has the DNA TGTGCCAGCAGCCTCACAGGGCTCTATGGCTACACCTTC. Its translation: CASSLTGLYGYTF.

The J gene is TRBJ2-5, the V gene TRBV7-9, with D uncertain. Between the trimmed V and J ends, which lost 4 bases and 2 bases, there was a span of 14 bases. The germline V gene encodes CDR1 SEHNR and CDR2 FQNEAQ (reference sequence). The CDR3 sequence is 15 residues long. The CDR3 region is CASSSRGSEQETQYF. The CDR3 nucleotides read TGTGCCAGCAGCTCCCGCGGCTCGGAACAAGAGACCCAGTACTTC.

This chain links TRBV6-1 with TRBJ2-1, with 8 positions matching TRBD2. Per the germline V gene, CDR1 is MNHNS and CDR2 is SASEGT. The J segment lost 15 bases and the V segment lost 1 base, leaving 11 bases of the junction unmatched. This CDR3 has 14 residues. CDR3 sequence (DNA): TGTGCCAGCAGTGAAGGCTCGGGGGGGCCCACTCTGTTCTTC. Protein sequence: CASSEGSGGPTLFF.

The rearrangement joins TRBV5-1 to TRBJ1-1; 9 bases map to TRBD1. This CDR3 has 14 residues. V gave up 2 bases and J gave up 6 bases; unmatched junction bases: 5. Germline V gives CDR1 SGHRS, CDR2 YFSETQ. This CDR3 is CASSFGDRAPEAFF. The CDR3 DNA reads TGCGCCAGCAGCTTCGGGGACAGGGCGCCTGAAGCTTTCTTT. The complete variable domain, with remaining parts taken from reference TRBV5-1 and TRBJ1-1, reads KAGVTQTPRYLIKTRGQQVTLSCSPISGHRSVSWYQQTPGQGLQFLFEYFSETQRNKGNFPGRFSGRQFSNSRSEMNVSTLELGDSALYLCASSFGDRAPEAFFGQGTRLTVV.

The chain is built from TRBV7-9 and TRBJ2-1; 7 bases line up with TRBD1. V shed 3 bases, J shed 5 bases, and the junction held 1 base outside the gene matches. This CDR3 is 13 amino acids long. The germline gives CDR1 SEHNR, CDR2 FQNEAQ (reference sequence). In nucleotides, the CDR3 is TGTGCCAGCAGCTTGGGACAGAACAATGAGCAGTTCTTC. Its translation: CASSLGQNNEQFF.

CDR3 region: CASSFLRGNTEAFF. The CDR3 DNA is TGTGCCAGCAGTTTCCTTCGGGGAAACACTGAAGCTTTCTTT. The gene calls are TRBV28 and TRBJ1-1; no clear D. This CDR3 is 14 amino acids long. CDR1 is MDHEN, CDR2 SYDVKM, per germline. V was cut by 3 bases and J by 2 bases, with 10 bases left in between. Complete variable domain (other parts from reference TRBV28 and TRBJ1-1): DVKVTQSSRYLVKRTGEKVFLECVQDMDHENMFWYRQDPGLGLRLIYFSYDVKMKEKGDIPEGYSVSREKKERFSLILESASTNQTSMYLCASSFLRGNTEAFFGQGTRLTVV.

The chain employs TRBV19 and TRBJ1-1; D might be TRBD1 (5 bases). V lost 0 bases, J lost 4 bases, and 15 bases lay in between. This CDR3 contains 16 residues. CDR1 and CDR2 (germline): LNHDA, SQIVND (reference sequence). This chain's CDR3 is CASSIDRETFLTEAFF. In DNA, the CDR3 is TGTGCCAGTAGTATAGACAGGGAAACTTTCCTCACTGAAGCTTTCTTT.

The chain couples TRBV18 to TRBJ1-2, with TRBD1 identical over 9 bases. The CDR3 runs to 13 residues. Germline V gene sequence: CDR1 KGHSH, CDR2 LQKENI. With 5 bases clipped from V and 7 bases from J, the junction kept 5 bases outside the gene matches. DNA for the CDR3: TGTGCCAGCTCAGAAACAGGGGGCAGTGGCTACACCTTC. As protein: CASSETGGSGYTF.

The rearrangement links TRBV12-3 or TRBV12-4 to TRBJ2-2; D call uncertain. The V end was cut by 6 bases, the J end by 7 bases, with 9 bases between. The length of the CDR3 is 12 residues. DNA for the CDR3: TGTGCCAGCAGCGATATTAGCGGGGAGCTGTTTTTT. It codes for CASSDISGELFF.